A single sample is the source of the 25 T cell receptor beta chains below, sequenced in a study of cytomegalovirus exposure and HLA in healthy donors. PCR was performed using 60 Vbeta and 13 Jbeta primers. TCRdb's copy holds only in-frame clones and misses some; the assay was immunoSEQ multiplex PCR. The table lists 95,000 to 100,000 clones, 65% to 80% of them singletons. Material for sequencing was PBMCs. These receptors were obtained from a man aged 45-65 years in good health and CMV-seronegative.

The chain links TRBV27 to TRBJ2-7; D is ambiguous. The CDR3 length is 13 residues. Trimming removed 4 bases from V and 2 bases from J, with 9 bases in between. Per germline, CDR1 MNHEY and CDR2 SMNVEV (reference sequence). The chain's CDR3 is CASSSSRAYEQYF. The CDR3 DNA is TGTGCCAGCAGTTCAAGTCGAGCCTACGAGCAGTACTTC.

The chain carries TRBV30 and TRBJ2-7; 7 bases align to TRBD1. Germline CDR1 is GTSNPN and CDR2 is SVGIG (reference sequence). The CDR3 contains 14 residues. V shed 2 bases, J shed 4 bases, and the junction held 8 bases outside the gene matches. The CDR3 DNA is TGTGCCTGGAGTTCCACGACAGGGAAATACGAGCAGTACTTC. It yields the protein CAWSSTTGKYEQYF.

This clone appeared once. This chain uses TRBV27 with TRBJ2-7, with 9 bases fitting TRBD1. The junction had 11 bases not matched to a gene; V was cut back by 6 bases and J by 5 bases. This CDR3 region has 15 residues. Germline V gene sequence: CDR1 MNHEY, CDR2 SMNVEV (reference sequence). CDR3 protein: CASRTPGTGTHEQYF. For the CDR3, the DNA is TGTGCCAGCAGAACACCAGGGACAGGGACCCACGAGCAGTACTTC.

V usage is TRBV28 and J usage is TRBJ2-7, with D maybe TRBD2 (7 bases). Germline CDR1 is MDHEN and CDR2 is SYDVKM. V lost 2 bases and J lost 6, with 17 bases in between. The CDR3 is 15 residues long. CDR3 amino acids: CASSLEGGFSGEQYF. In DNA form, the CDR3 reads TGTGCCAGCAGTTTAGAGGGGGGGTTCTCGGGCGAGCAGTACTTC.

The chain uses TRBV6-5 and TRBJ1-4; unclear D gene. This CDR3 contains 12 residues. Germline CDR1 and CDR2: MNHEY and SVGAGI. V dropped 6 bases and J dropped 8 bases, with 10 bases sitting between them. Here the CDR3 reads CASRSNSEKLFF. Here the CDR3 DNA reads TGTGCCAGCAGGAGTAATTCGGAAAAACTGTTTTTT.

The chain joins TRBV19 to TRBJ1-1, with TRBD1 matching 10 bases. The CDR3 consists of 15 residues. V was clipped by 2 bases and J by 4 bases; unmatched bases: 4. The germline V gene has CDR1 LNHDA and CDR2 SQIVND (reference sequence). The DNA of the CDR3 is TGTGCCAGTAGTATAAGGGACAGGGGACTCACTGAAGCTTTCTTT. Translating gives CASSIRDRGLTEAFF.

V usage is TRBV5-1 and J usage is TRBJ2-1; 9 bases agree with TRBD1. The J segment lost 8 bases and the V segment lost 2 bases, leaving 8 bases of the junction unmatched. The CDR3 is made up of 15 amino acids. CDR1 is SGHRS, CDR2 YFSETQ, per germline. The CDR3 is CASSFRDRGAHEQFF. CDR3 coding DNA: TGCGCCAGCAGCTTCCGTGACAGGGGGGCCCATGAGCAGTTCTTC.

V usage is TRBV18 and J usage is TRBJ2-5, with D perhaps TRBD2 (6 bases). In germline, CDR1 is KGHSH, CDR2 LQKENI. CDR3 size: 13 residues. V lost 4 bases and J 2 bases, leaving 8 bases between the germline ends. CDR3 bases: TGTGCCAGCTCACTAGCGGAGCAAGAGACCCAGTACTTC. Translated: CASSLAEQETQYF.

This chain connects TRBV5-1 to TRBJ2-1, with D perhaps matching TRBD1 (6 bases). The CDR3 has 16 residues. Trimming pared 0 bases from V and 6 bases from J, leaving 16 bases between. Per the germline V gene, CDR1 is SGHRS and CDR2 is YFSETQ. CDR3 loop: CASSLAPQGSSNEQFF. In nucleotides, the CDR3 is TGCGCCAGCAGCTTGGCCCCCCAGGGGTCCAGCAATGAGCAGTTCTTC.

V usage is TRBV5-1 and J usage is TRBJ2-7; 7 bases align to TRBD1. This CDR3 comprises 15 residues. Germline lookup yields CDR1 SGHRS and CDR2 YFSETQ. Losses at the gene ends were 2 bases for V and 5 bases for J; bases not matched to a gene: 10. This CDR3 reads CASSFSRQGVHEQYF. The CDR3 region has the DNA TGCGCCAGCAGCTTCTCCAGACAGGGCGTCCACGAGCAGTACTTC.

V usage is TRBV19 and J usage is TRBJ1-3; D not resolved. V shed 7 bases and J shed 0 bases, with 19 bases lying between them. There are 17 residues in the CDR3. The germline V gene encodes CDR1 LNHDA and CDR2 SQIVND (reference sequence). The CDR3, as DNA: TGTGCCAGTACCGTATACCCCGGACTCCCCTCTGGAAACACCATATATTTT. Encoded protein: CASTVYPGLPSGNTIYF. Full variable domain (remainder filled in from reference TRBV19 and TRBJ1-3): DGGITQSPKYLFRKEGQNVTLSCEQNLNHDAMYWYRQDPGQGLRLIYYSQIVNDFQKGDIAEGYSVSREKKESFPLTVTSAQKNPTAFYLCASTVYPGLPSGNTIYFGEGSWLTVV.

The chain has TRBV6-5 and TRBJ1-6; TRBD1 aligns across 9 bases. Trimming cost V 1 base and J 10 bases; bases outside gene matches: 5. CDR3 length equals 15 residues. Germline CDR1 reads MNHEY; CDR2 reads SVGAGI. CDR3 amino acids: CASSYYPDRGSPLHF. In nucleotides, the CDR3 is TGTGCCAGCAGTTACTATCCGGACAGGGGCTCACCCCTCCACTTT.

This chain uses TRBV6-5 with TRBJ1-4, with a tentative D call TRBD1 (5 bases). Between the trimmed V and J ends, which lost 3 bases and 7 bases, there was a span of 18 bases. This CDR3 is 16 amino acids long. The germline V gene has CDR1 MNHEY and CDR2 SVGAGI. The CDR3 is CASSYRGGAGGEKLFF. In DNA, the CDR3 is TGTGCCAGCAGTTATAGGGGCGGGGCAGGAGGTGAAAAACTGTTTTTT.

The genes are TRBV15 and TRBJ2-7; 7 bases fit TRBD1. V was pared by 1 base and J by 5 bases, with 11 bases of the junction left unmatched. CDR3 length: 16 residues. The germline gives CDR1 LNHNV, CDR2 YYDKDF (reference sequence). This CDR3 reads CATSRGTDRARDEQYF. As DNA, the CDR3 is TGTGCCACCAGCAGAGGAACCGACAGGGCAAGGGACGAGCAGTACTTC.

The chain employs TRBV5-6 and TRBJ2-7, with 9 nucleotides matching TRBD1. V shed 5 bases and J 5 bases; nucleotides not matched to a gene: 8. The CDR3 loop spans 14 amino acids. CDR1 is SGHDT, CDR2 YYEEEE, per germline. The DNA of the CDR3 is TGTGCCAGCAGATATGGACAGGGGCCCCACGAGCAGTACTTC. It encodes CASRYGQGPHEQYF.

The chain links TRBV5-4 to TRBJ1-2; D is possibly TRBD1 (6 bases). V was clipped by 5 bases and J by 0 bases, with 14 bases between them. Germline CDR1 SGHNT, CDR2 YYREEE (reference sequence). The CDR3 is 15 residues long. The CDR3 region is CASRAGGASNYGYTF. The CDR3 nucleotides read TGTGCCAGCAGGGCCGGGGGGGCCTCTAACTATGGCTACACCTTC.

This chain joins TRBV4-3 and TRBJ1-2; a weak D match, TRBD1 (5 bases). There are 15 residues in the CDR3. The V end was cut by 1 base, the J end by 5 bases, with 14 bases between. From germline, CDR1 is LGHNA and CDR2 YSLEER. The CDR3 coding sequence is TGCGCCAGCAGCCAAGGTCCGACAGTAACTTATGGCTACACCTTC. It translates to CASSQGPTVTYGYTF.

This clone was counted only a few times. This chain connects TRBV7-9 to TRBJ2-6; TRBD2 is a possible D gene (7 bases). This CDR3 has 18 residues. V lost 2 bases and J 3 bases, leaving 17 bases between the germline ends. Looked up from germline, CDR1 is SEHNR and CDR2 is FQNEAQ (reference sequence). The CDR3 reads CASSLLGGQRGGANVLTF. The CDR3 coding sequence is TGTGCCAGCAGCTTACTGGGGGGGCAACGTGGTGGGGCCAACGTCCTGACTTTC.

To note about this clone: Other DNA sequences in this sample translate to the same CDR3. The gene calls are TRBV9 and TRBJ1-3, with D unclear. The CDR3 contains 15 residues. From germline, CDR1 is SGDLS and CDR2 YYNGEE. Trimming stripped 0 bases from V and 0 bases from J, with 7 bases between. The CDR3 DNA reads TGTGCCAGCAGCGTAGCTGGCAGCTCTGGAAACACCATATATTTT. This sequence encodes CASSVAGSSGNTIYF.

CDR3 region: CASSLGSTSGGPSQFF. CDR3 bases: TGTGCCAGCAGCTTGGGTTCGACTAGCGGGGGCCCTTCACAGTTCTTC. The V gene is TRBV5-5, the J gene TRBJ2-1; TRBD2 matches 12 bases. This CDR3 is 16 amino acids long. V gave up 0 bases and J gave up 13 bases; unmatched junction bases: 11. Germline V gene lookup returns CDR1 SGHKS and CDR2 YYEKEE (reference sequence).

This chain links TRBV15 with TRBJ2-7, with a weak D call TRBD1 (5 bases). The CDR3 length is 14 residues. Germline V lookup: CDR1 LNHNV, CDR2 YYDKDF (reference sequence). The V end lost 0 bases, the J end lost 2 bases, and 8 bases lay between the germline ends. CDR3 in DNA: TGTGCCACCAGCAGAGAACAGGCCGCCTACGAGCAGTACTTC. Amino acid sequence: CATSREQAAYEQYF.

The sample holds a few counts of this clone. This chain connects TRBV19 to TRBJ2-3; D is unclear. Trimming left V 3 bases short and J 3 bases short, with 13 bases between. Per the germline V gene, CDR1 is LNHDA and CDR2 is SQIVND (reference sequence). CDR3 size: 15 residues. The CDR3 region is CASSISWALTDTQYF. In DNA, the CDR3 is TGTGCCAGTAGTATCTCTTGGGCGCTTACAGATACGCAGTATTTT.

The V and J genes are TRBV27 and TRBJ2-7; perhaps TRBD1 as D (6 bases). The V gene lost 5 bases and the J gene lost 2 bases, with 16 bases spanning the gap. CDR1 and CDR2 from the germline V gene are MNHEY and SMNVEV (reference sequence). The CDR3 totals 15 residues. CDR3 nucleotides: TGTGCCAGCAGTCCAAGATCCGGACAGACCTACGAGCAGTACTTC. This encodes CASSPRSGQTYEQYF.

The genes are TRBV5-1 and TRBJ1-1; 10 nucleotides align to TRBD1. The trim removed 4 bases at V and 6 bases at J, leaving 3 bases unmatched. CDR1 and CDR2 (germline): SGHRS, YFSETQ. This CDR3 region has 13 residues. CDR3 coding DNA: TGCGCCAGCAGCCCAGGACAGGGGGCTGAAGCTTTCTTT. This encodes CASSPGQGAEAFF. The full variable domain, completed using reference TRBV5-1 and TRBJ1-1, is KAGVTQTPRYLIKTRGQQVTLSCSPISGHRSVSWYQQTPGQGLQFLFEYFSETQRNKGNFPGRFSGRQFSNSRSEMNVSTLELGDSALYLCASSPGQGAEAFFGQGTRLTVV.

This clone turned up a few times. The chain links TRBV6-1 to TRBJ2-7; 7 bases agree with TRBD1. V shed 6 bases and J 4 bases; nucleotides not matched to a gene: 6. Germline assignment: CDR1 MNHNS and CDR2 SASEGT. The CDR3 consists of 13 residues. CDR3 nucleotide sequence: TGTGCCAGCAGCGATAACAGGGGTTACGAGCAGTACTTC. Protein sequence: CASSDNRGYEQYF.